Below are 9 T cell receptor beta chains sequenced from a single sample in a study of T cell responses to AZD1222 COVID-19 vaccine. This table comes from immunoSEQ multiplex PCR, and its TCRdb copy is limited to in-frame clones, with some not included. The sample contains approximately 79,000 clones, approximately 86% of which appear only once. The material was peripheral blood, obtained on day 0 of AZD1222 vaccination. The receptors stem from an adult in good health.

This sequence joins TRBV10-3 and TRBJ2-3; TRBD2 aligns across 9 bases. The CDR3 sequence is 15 residues long. Unmatched junction bases numbered 5, after V lost 4 bases and J lost 3 bases. CDR1 and CDR2 (germline): ENHRY, SYGVKD. Written as DNA, the CDR3 is TGTGCCATCAGTGTGGGCGGGAGGGCAACAGATACGCAGTATTTT. Its translation: CAISVGGRATDTQYF.

This chain connects TRBV18 to TRBJ2-1; 16 bases agree with TRBD2. The CDR3 loop spans 17 amino acids. Trimming took 3 bases from V and 9 from J; bases not matched to a gene: 8. The V gene's germline CDR1 is KGHSH and CDR2 LQKENI. The CDR3 sequence: CASSPYGTSGRAFEQFF. In DNA form, the CDR3 reads TGTGCCAGCTCACCCTATGGGACTAGCGGGAGGGCGTTTGAGCAGTTCTTC. The entire variable domain, with the rest obtained from reference TRBV18 and TRBJ2-1, is as follows: NAGVMQNPRHLVRRRGQEARLRCSPMKGHSHVYWYRQLPEEGLKFMVYLQKENIIDESGMPKERFSAEFPKEGPSILRIQQVVRGDSAAYFCASSPYGTSGRAFEQFFGPGTRLTVL.

The chain uses TRBV5-4 and TRBJ1-4, with unresolved D. The CDR3 is 17 residues long. The V end lost 2 bases, the J end lost 8 bases, and 22 bases lay between the germline ends. Per the germline V gene, CDR1 is SGHNT and CDR2 is YYREEE (reference sequence). This chain's CDR3 is CASSFVSVGRGQEKLFF. CDR3 in DNA: TGTGCCAGCAGCTTCGTTTCGGTCGGACGTGGCCAGGAAAAACTGTTTTTT.

The chain uses TRBV10-2 and TRBJ2-1; tentative D call: TRBD1 (6 bases). Germline V gene sequence: CDR1 WSHSY, CDR2 SAAADI. The ends were cut back, 4 bases at V and 8 bases at J, with 9 bases in the middle. This CDR3 has 12 amino acids. The CDR3 protein is CASSGAGDEQFF. The DNA of the CDR3 is TGCGCCAGCAGTGGTGCAGGGGATGAGCAGTTCTTC.

V usage is TRBV4-1 and J usage is TRBJ2-7, with D possibly matching TRBD1 (5 bases). Trimming shortened V by 1 base and J by 3 bases, and 10 bases separated the two germline ends. Germline values: CDR1 MGHRA, CDR2 YSYEKL. There are 14 residues in the CDR3. CDR3 residues: CASSQARQGYEQYF. The CDR3 DNA is TGCGCCAGCAGCCAAGCAAGGCAGGGCTACGAGCAGTACTTC.

CDR3 coding DNA: TGTGCCAGCAGCTTAGGAACAGGGAACAATCAGCCCCAGCATTTT. Protein product: CASSLGTGNNQPQHF. V and J are TRBV7-6 and TRBJ1-5; D is perhaps TRBD1 (6 bases). V shed 1 base and J shed 3 bases, with 10 bases lying between them. The CDR3 extends over 15 amino acids. Germline V CDR1 and CDR2: SGHVS, FNYEAQ.

A few counts support this clone. Here the CDR3 DNA reads TGTGCCTGGACCCCGCGTCCCACTAATGAAAAACTGTTTTTT. Translation gives CAWTPRPTNEKLFF. The rearrangement joins TRBV30 to TRBJ1-4; D unclear. Germline-derived CDR1 and CDR2 are GTSNPN and SVGIG (reference sequence). This CDR3 region has 14 residues. V was shortened by 4 bases and J by 2 bases, with 11 bases between the two germline ends.

The gene calls are TRBV10-1 and TRBJ2-1; 8 positions match TRBD2. J lost 7 bases, V lost 5 bases, and 10 bases had no gene match. CDR3 length equals 15 residues. The V gene's germline CDR1 is WNHNN and CDR2 SYGVQD (reference sequence). The CDR3 nucleotides read TGCGCCAGCAGTAGAGCGGGAGAGGGAAGGAATGAGCAGTTCTTC. This codes for CASSRAGEGRNEQFF.

The chain links TRBV7-6 to TRBJ2-7; no reliable D call. The CDR3 extends over 11 amino acids. Deletions cut 5 bases from V and 3 bases from J, with 5 bases between. CDR1 and CDR2 from the germline V gene are SGHVS and FNYEAQ. In nucleotides, the CDR3 is TGTGCCAGCAGCCCCGGCTACGAGCAGTACTTC. Encoded protein: CASSPGYEQYF.